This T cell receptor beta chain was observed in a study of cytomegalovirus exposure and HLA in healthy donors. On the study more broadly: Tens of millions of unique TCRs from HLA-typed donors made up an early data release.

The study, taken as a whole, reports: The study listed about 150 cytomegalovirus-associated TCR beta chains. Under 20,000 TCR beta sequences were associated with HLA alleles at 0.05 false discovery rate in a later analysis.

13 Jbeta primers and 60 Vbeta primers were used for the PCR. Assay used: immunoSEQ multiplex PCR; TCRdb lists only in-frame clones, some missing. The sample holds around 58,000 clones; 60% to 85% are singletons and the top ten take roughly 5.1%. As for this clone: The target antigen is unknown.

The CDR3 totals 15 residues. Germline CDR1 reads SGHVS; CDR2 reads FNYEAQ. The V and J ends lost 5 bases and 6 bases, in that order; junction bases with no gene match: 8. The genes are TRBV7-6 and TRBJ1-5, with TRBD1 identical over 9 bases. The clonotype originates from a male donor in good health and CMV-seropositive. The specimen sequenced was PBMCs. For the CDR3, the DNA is TGTGCCAGCAGCAGGGACAGGGCGGGCGGTCAGCCCCAGCATTTT. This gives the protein CASSRDRAGGQPQHF.